This TCR beta chain was captured by sequencing in a study of T cells in Graves' hyperthyroidism and ophthalmopathy. RNA transcripts were the template for amplifying TCR beta CDR3 regions. With the HTBI primer set, the TCR CDR3 went through a first round of RT-PCR. TCRdb called the multiplex PCR reads again in MiXCR, with one record for every CDR3 protein. Here the sample spans hundreds of thousands of distinct CDR3 sequences, 15% to 20% being singletons. Trimming stripped 0 bases from V and 0 bases from J, with 9 bases between. There are 17 residues in the CDR3. Germline lookup yields CDR1 SGHVS and CDR2 FNYEAQ. This clonotype was seen a single time.

This clonotype was obtained from a woman aged 25 to 45 with Graves' hyperthyroidism. The chain uses TRBV7-6 and TRBJ2-6; D unresolved. The sequenced material came from blood. CDR3 nucleotides: TGTGCCAGCAGCTTAGCGGTCGGCCTCTCTGGGGCCAACGTCCTGACTTTC. Amino acid sequence: CASSLAVGLSGANVLTF.